This T cell receptor beta chain was sequenced for a study of shared clonotypes between healthy human individuals. Regarding the study as a whole: As a rule, naive subsets had a larger estimated richness than memory subsets.

With 5 bases removed from V and 6 bases from J, the gap between germline ends came to 16 bases. Germline V gives CDR1 MDHEN, CDR2 SYDVKM. The CDR3 has 14 residues. The authors distributed each subset's genomic DNA evenly over several immunoSEQ plates. Generated by immunoSEQ multiplex PCR, the TCRdb table keeps only in-frame clones and is missing some. The sample lists a few million clones, around 92% seen once, with around 0.38% in the top ten. The split of CD4+ cells yielded CD45RA+ naive and CD45RA-negative memory subsets. Points on this clone: Its antigen remains unknown.

The clonotype originates from a man aged 18 to 30 in good health. Some clones in this sample may be carry-over from other donors' samples. The sample consisted of naive CD4+ T cells from PBMCs. Subset reported: CD45RA+ positively selected. The chain combines TRBV28 with TRBJ1-1; D is perhaps TRBD1 (5 bases). The CDR3 loop is CASSPGPVNAEAFF. Written as DNA, the CDR3 is TGTGCCAGCAGTCCAGGGCCAGTAAACGCTGAAGCTTTCTTT.